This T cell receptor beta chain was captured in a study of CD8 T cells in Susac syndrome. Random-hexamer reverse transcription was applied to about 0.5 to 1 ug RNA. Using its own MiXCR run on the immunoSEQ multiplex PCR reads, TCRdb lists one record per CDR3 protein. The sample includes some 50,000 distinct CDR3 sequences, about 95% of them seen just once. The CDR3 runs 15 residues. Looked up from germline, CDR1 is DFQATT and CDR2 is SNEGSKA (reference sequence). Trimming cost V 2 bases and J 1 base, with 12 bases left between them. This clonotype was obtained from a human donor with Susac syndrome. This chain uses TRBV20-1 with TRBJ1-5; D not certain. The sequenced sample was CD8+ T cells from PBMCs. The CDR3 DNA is TGCAGTGCTAGAATGCGCTCGAGCAGCAATCAGCCCCAGCATTTT. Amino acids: CSARMRSSSNQPQHF.